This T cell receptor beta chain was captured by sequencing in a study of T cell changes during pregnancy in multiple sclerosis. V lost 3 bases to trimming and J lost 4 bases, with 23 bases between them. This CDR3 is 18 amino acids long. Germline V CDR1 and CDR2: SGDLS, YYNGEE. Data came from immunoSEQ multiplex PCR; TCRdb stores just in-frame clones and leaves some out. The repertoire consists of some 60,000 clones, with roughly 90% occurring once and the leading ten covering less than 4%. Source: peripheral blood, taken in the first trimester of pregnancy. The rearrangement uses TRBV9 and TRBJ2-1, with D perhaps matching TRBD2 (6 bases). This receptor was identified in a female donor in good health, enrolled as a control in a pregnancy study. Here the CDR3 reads CASSAQRRETESYNEQFF. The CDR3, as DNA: TGTGCCAGCAGCGCCCAGAGGAGGGAGACCGAATCTTACAATGAGCAGTTCTTC.